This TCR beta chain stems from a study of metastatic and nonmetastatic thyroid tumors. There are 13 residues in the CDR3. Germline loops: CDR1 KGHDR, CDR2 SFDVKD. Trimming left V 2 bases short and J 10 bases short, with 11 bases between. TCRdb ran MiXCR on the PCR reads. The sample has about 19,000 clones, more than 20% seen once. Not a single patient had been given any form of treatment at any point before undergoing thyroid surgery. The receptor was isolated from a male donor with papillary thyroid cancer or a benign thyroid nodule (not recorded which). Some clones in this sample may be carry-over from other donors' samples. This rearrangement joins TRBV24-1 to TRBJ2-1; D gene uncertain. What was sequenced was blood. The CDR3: CATSDSVYGEQFF. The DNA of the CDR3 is TGTGCCACCAGTGATTCCGTCTACGGGGAGCAGTTCTTC.